Following are 7 T cell receptor beta chains from one sample sequenced in a study of blood T cell repertoires in COVID-19. Produced via immunoSEQ multiplex PCR; TCRdb's table is partial and in-frame only. The table shows approximately 140,000 clones, with 85% to 90% occurring only once. The sample taken for sequencing was peripheral blood. All receptors derive from a man between 50 and 59 years old with active or convalescent COVID-19.

The chain has TRBV5-4 and TRBJ2-5; D may be TRBD2 (6 bases). V was pared by 2 bases and J by 3 bases, with 20 bases between. The CDR3 length is 17 residues. CDR1 and CDR2 from the germline V gene are SGHNT and YYREEE (reference sequence). CDR3: CASSFTGTPRGKETQYF. The CDR3 region has the DNA TGTGCCAGCAGCTTTACCGGGACGCCCCGGGGGAAAGAGACCCAGTACTTC.

The chain is built from TRBV19 and TRBJ1-4; TRBD1 aligns across 9 bases. J was trimmed by 8 bases and V by 7 bases; bases with no gene match: 11. CDR3 length: 15 amino acids. Looked up from germline, CDR1 is LNHDA and CDR2 is SQIVND (reference sequence). The CDR3 spells CASKDRGRENEKLFF. In nucleotides, the CDR3 is TGTGCCAGTAAGGACAGGGGCAGGGAAAACGAAAAACTGTTTTTT. The whole variable domain, remainder taken from reference TRBV19 and TRBJ1-4, is DGGITQSPKYLFRKEGQNVTLSCEQNLNHDAMYWYRQDPGQGLRLIYYSQIVNDFQKGDIAEGYSVSREKKESFPLTVTSAQKNPTAFYLCASKDRGRENEKLFFGSGTQLSVL.

This clone was counted a few times. The chain has TRBV7-8 and TRBJ1-2, with no clear D. From germline, CDR1 is SGHVS and CDR2 FQNEAQ. The CDR3 covers 17 residues. The germline V and J ends were trimmed by 3 bases and 0 bases, with 17 bases remaining between them. The CDR3 DNA reads TGTGCCAGCAGCTTTTCTTCCGGGTCCCCGACTAACTATGGCTACACCTTC. It is translated as CASSFSSGSPTNYGYTF.

The J gene is TRBJ2-3, the V gene TRBV6-2 or TRBV6-3; weak D call: TRBD2 (6 bases). V was clipped by 6 bases and J by 2 bases, with 18 bases between them. Germline V CDR1 and CDR2: MNHEY, SVGEGT. This CDR3 has 16 residues. Here the CDR3 DNA reads TGTGCCAGCAGCCCGGGACTTCTGGCTCTCACAGATACGCAGTATTTT. Its translation: CASSPGLLALTDTQYF.

V is TRBV4-1 and J is TRBJ1-2; possibly TRBD1 for D (6 bases). In germline, CDR1 is MGHRA, CDR2 YSYEKL. There are 14 residues in the CDR3. V was trimmed by 2 bases and J by 6 bases, leaving 13 bases between them. The CDR3 DNA reads as TGCGCCAGCAGCCAATGGCAGGGGATTCATGGCTACACCTTC. This translates into CASSQWQGIHGYTF.

The V call is TRBV14, the J call TRBJ2-1, with D unresolved. CDR1 is SGHDN, CDR2 FVKESK, per germline. The V and J ends lost 1 base and 9 bases respectively, with 7 bases between them. This CDR3 region has 12 residues. CDR3 sequence: CASSQVFSEQFF. For the CDR3, the DNA is TGTGCCAGCAGCCAAGTCTTTAGTGAGCAGTTCTTC. Together with reference TRBV14 and TRBJ2-1, the CDR3 gives the full variable domain: EAGVTQFPSHSVIEKGQTVTLRCDPISGHDNLYWYRRVMGKEIKFLLHFVKESKQDESGMPNNRFLAERTGGTYSTLKVQPAELEDSGVYFCASSQVFSEQFFGPGTRLTVL.

J is TRBJ1-3 and V is TRBV14; D not resolved. The CDR3 extends over 13 amino acids. V was clipped by 5 bases and J by 5 bases, with 10 bases between them. CDR1 is SGHDN and CDR2 is FVKESK in the germline V gene. Written as DNA, the CDR3 is TGTGCCAGCAGCTTGACTGAACGAAACACCATATATTTT. Its translation is CASSLTERNTIYF.